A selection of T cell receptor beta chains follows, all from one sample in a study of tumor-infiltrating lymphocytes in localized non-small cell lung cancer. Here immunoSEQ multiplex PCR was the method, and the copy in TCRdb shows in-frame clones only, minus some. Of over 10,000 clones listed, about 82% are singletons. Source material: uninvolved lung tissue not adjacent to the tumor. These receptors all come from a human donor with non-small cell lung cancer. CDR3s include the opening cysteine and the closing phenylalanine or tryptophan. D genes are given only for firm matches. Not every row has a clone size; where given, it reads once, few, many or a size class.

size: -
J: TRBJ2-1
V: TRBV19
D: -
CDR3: CASRSKGRYNEQFF
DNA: TGTGCCAGTAGAAGTAAAGGTCGTTACAATGAGCAGTTCTTC

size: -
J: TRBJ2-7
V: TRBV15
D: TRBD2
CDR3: CATSRVTSGGLQYF
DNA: TGTGCCACCAGCAGAGTTACTAGCGGGGGTTTGCAGTACTTC

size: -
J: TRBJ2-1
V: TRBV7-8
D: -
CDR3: CASSSYRAGAYNEQFF
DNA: TGTGCCAGCAGCTCTTACCGCGCAGGGGCATACAATGAGCAGTTCTTC

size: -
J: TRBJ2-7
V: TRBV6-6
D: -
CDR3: CASSYTGEGTYEQYF
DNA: TGTGCCAGCAGTTACACCGGAGAGGGTACCTACGAGCAGTACTTC

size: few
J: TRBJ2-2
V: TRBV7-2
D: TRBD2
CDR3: CASSGGGRTNTGELFF
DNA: TGTGCCAGCAGCGGGGGAGGGAGGACGAACACCGGGGAGCTGTTTTTT

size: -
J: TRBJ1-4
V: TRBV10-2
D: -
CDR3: CASSESYRERKLFF
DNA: TGCGCCAGCAGTGAGTCTTACAGGGAGCGAAAACTGTTTTTT

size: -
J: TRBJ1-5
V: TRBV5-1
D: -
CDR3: CASSLGQGGNQPQHF
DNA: TGCGCCAGCAGCTTGGGCCAGGGAGGCAATCAGCCCCAGCATTTT

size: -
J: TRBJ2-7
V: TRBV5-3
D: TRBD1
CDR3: CARSFHRDREDEQYF
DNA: TGTGCCAGAAGTTTTCACCGGGACAGGGAGGACGAGCAGTACTTC

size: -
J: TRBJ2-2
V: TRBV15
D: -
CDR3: CATSRELNTGELFF
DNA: TGTGCCACCAGCCGCGAGCTCAACACCGGGGAGCTGTTTTTT

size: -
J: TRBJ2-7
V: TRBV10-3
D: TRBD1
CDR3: CAINRDRGYEQYF
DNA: TGTGCCATCAACCGGGACAGGGGGTACGAGCAGTACTTC

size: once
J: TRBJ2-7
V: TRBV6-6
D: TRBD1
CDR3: CASVGQGPYEQYF
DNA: TGTGCCAGCGTCGGACAGGGACCCTACGAGCAGTACTTC

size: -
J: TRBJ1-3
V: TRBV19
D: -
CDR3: CASSLPQSSGNTIYF
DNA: TGTGCCAGTAGTTTACCACAGAGCTCTGGAAACACCATATATTTT

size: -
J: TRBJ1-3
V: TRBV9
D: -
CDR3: CASSATTASGNTIYF
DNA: TGTGCCAGCAGCGCTACGACAGCCTCTGGAAACACCATATATTTT

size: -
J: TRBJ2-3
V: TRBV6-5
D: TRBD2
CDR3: CASKGGGPADTQYF
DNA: TGTGCCAGCAAAGGCGGGGGGCCGGCAGATACGCAGTATTTT

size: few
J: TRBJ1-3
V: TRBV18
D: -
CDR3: CASSPSSASGNTIYF
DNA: TGTGCCAGCTCACCATCCAGCGCCTCTGGAAACACCATATATTTT

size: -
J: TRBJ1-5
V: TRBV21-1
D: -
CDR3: CASSSPGYSNQPQHF
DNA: TGTGCCAGCAGCTCCCCCGGGTATAGCAATCAGCCCCAGCATTTT